This TCR beta chain came from a study of control samples from healthy donors and cancer patients. This CDR3 has 15 amino acids. Germline V gene data show CDR1 as KGHSH and CDR2 as LQKENI. Trimming removed 3 bases at V and 4 bases at J, with 14 bases between. Assay used: immunoSEQ multiplex PCR; TCRdb lists only in-frame clones, some missing. Found here are roughly 88,000 clones, 91% of them singletons; the top ten hold roughly a sixth. This TCR was sampled from a man aged 50 to 60 in good health. The chain joins TRBV18 to TRBJ2-3; TRBD1 or TRBD2 may be the D gene (5 bases each). Sequencing was performed on blood. CDR3 loop: CASSPFEQGPDTQYF. The CDR3 nucleotides read TGTGCCAGCTCACCGTTTGAGCAGGGACCAGATACGCAGTATTTT.